This entry lists 32 T cell receptor beta chains sequenced from one sample in a study of T-cell memory formation after mild COVID-19. From the 5' RACE reads, TCRdb called clonotypes with MiXCR, one entry per CDR3 protein. The sample lists 300,000 to 350,000 distinct CDR3 sequences, roughly 19% occurring once. What was sequenced was PBMCs or a T cell subset sorted from them (not recorded which). Source of these receptors: a man aged 18 to 35 who had mild COVID-19 (a few samples of this study predate the infection). Cell type and time point are not known.

A few counts support this clonotype. The chain carries TRBV7-3 and TRBJ2-2; TRBD2 matches at 8 bases. CDR1 and CDR2 from the germline V gene are SGHTA and FQGTGA. This CDR3 has 16 residues. The J segment lost 2 bases and the V segment lost 1 base, leaving 3 bases of the junction unmatched. The CDR3 bases are TGTGCCAGCAGCTTAATCGGGGGGGCCAACACCGGGGAGCTGTTTTTT. It translates to CASSLIGGANTGELFF.

The chain carries TRBV4-3 and TRBJ2-7, with TRBD2 matching 9 bases. V lost 0 bases, J lost 6 bases, and 12 bases stayed unmatched. The CDR3 runs to 17 residues. Per germline, CDR1 LGHNA and CDR2 YSLEER. CDR3 DNA sequence: TGCGCCAGCAGCCAAGATAGCGACGGGACTAGCATCGGCGAGCAGTACGTC. Translated, it gives CASSQDSDGTSIGEQYV.

Only a few counts were recorded for this clonotype. This chain links TRBV29-1 with TRBJ2-2; tentatively, D is TRBD1 (5 bases). V was shortened by 7 bases and J by 6 bases, with 18 bases between the two germline ends. This CDR3 region has 14 residues. The germline V gene has CDR1 SQVTM and CDR2 ANQGSEA. CDR3 loop: CSASIRLGPGELFF. CDR3 in DNA: TGCAGCGCATCTATCCGACTGGGGCCCGGGGAGCTGTTTTTT.

This sequence joins TRBV7-9 and TRBJ2-2; D possibly uses TRBD1 or TRBD2 (6 bases each). Germline CDR1 SEHNR, CDR2 FQNEAQ (reference sequence). The CDR3 extends over 14 amino acids. Trimming left V 5 bases short and J 7 bases short, with 14 bases between. The CDR3 coding sequence is TGTGCCAGCAGCCCCACGGGGGCAATCGGGGAGCTGTTTTTT. Its protein is CASSPTGAIGELFF.

The chain couples TRBV5-1 to TRBJ2-1, with 8 bases lining up with TRBD1. The V and J ends lost 3 bases and 0 bases, in that order; junction bases with no gene match: 5. Germline CDR1 SGHRS, CDR2 YFSETQ. CDR3 size: 16 residues. CDR3 in amino acids: CASSSGQASSYNEQFF. The CDR3 nucleotides are TGCGCCAGCAGCTCGGGACAGGCGAGCTCCTACAATGAGCAGTTCTTC.

The chain couples TRBV6-2 or TRBV6-3 to TRBJ2-1; 16 bases agree with TRBD2. There are 17 residues in the CDR3. V gave up 4 bases and J gave up 9 bases; unmatched junction bases: 9. Germline CDR1 is MNHEY and CDR2 is SVGEGT. The CDR3 DNA sequence: TGTGCCAGCAGTTCCCCGGGACTAGCGGGGGGGCATCGTGAGCAGTTCTTC. Amino acid sequence: CASSSPGLAGGHREQFF.

This clonotype was recorded a few times. The DNA for the CDR3 is TGTGCCAGCAGCTCTCAGTCTGCAGCTAACTATGGCTACACCTTC. It specifies CASSSQSAANYGYTF. The chain is built from TRBV7-9 and TRBJ1-2; D call uncertain. The CDR3 consists of 15 residues. The germline CDR1 and CDR2 sequences are SEHNR and FQNEAQ (reference sequence). V was cut by 4 bases and J by 0 bases, with 12 bases left in between. Full variable domain (outside the CDR3, taken from reference TRBV7-9 and TRBJ1-2): DTGVSQNPRHKITKRGQNVTFRCDPISEHNRLYWYRQTLGQGPEFLTYFQNEAQLEKSRLLSDRFSAERPKGSFSTLEIQRTEQGDSAMYLCASSSQSAANYGYTFGSGTRLTVV.

This clonotype was detected a few times. V gene TRBV29-1 combines with J gene TRBJ2-7; 9 bases are shared with TRBD1. CDR1 SQVTM and CDR2 ANQGSEA come from the germline V gene. V shed 4 bases, J shed 4 bases, and the junction held 8 bases outside the gene matches. This CDR3 is built from 14 residues. The CDR3: CSVGRTGVPYEQYF. CDR3 DNA sequence: TGCAGCGTTGGTCGGACAGGGGTACCTTACGAGCAGTACTTC.

J is TRBJ2-4 and V is TRBV20-1, with 9 bases lining up with TRBD1. Germline values: CDR1 DFQATT, CDR2 SNEGSKA (reference sequence). Trimming cost V 5 bases and J 6 bases; bases outside gene matches: 5. This CDR3 contains 13 residues. The CDR3, as DNA: TGCAGTGCTGTGACAGGGGGAGCAAACATTCAGTACTTC. Residues: CSAVTGGANIQYF.

CDR3 sequence reads: CASRLIIGGSWDEQYF. The CDR3 nucleotides read TGCGCCAGCAGATTGATTATCGGGGGCTCTTGGGACGAGCAGTACTTC. The chain links TRBV5-1 to TRBJ2-7, with D tentatively TRBD1 or TRBD2 (6 bases each). The CDR3 has 16 residues. V was clipped by 5 bases and J by 5 bases, with 23 bases between them. The germline V gene encodes CDR1 SGHRS and CDR2 YFSETQ.

The chain links TRBV7-2 to TRBJ1-2, with a weak D call TRBD1 (5 bases). This CDR3 comprises 15 residues. Germline CDR1 reads SGHTA; CDR2 reads FQGNSA. The V gene lost 6 bases and the J gene lost 4 bases, with 18 bases spanning the gap. CDR3 DNA: TGTGCCAGCAGAGATAGGGGTACAGCTAGCTATGGCTACACCTTC. Translation: CASRDRGTASYGYTF.

This clonotype was detected a few times. The rearrangement links TRBV29-1 to TRBJ1-4; 10 bases align to TRBD1. The V segment lost 6 bases and the J segment 7 bases; nucleotides outside the gene matches: 8. Germline CDR1 is SQVTM and CDR2 is ANQGSEA. The CDR3 loop spans 14 amino acids. The CDR3 loop reads CSVGQGRAGEKLFF. The CDR3 DNA sequence: TGCAGCGTGGGACAGGGGCGGGCTGGTGAAAAACTGTTTTTT.

V is TRBV28 and J is TRBJ2-2; D not resolved. The CDR3 consists of 14 residues. V shed 6 bases and J shed 6 bases, with 14 bases lying between them. Germline loops: CDR1 MDHEN, CDR2 SYDVKM. Written as DNA, the CDR3 is TGTGCCAGCAGCCCCCCCTGGGGTGCCGGGGAGCTGTTTTTT. Amino acids: CASSPPWGAGELFF.

The table lists this clonotype with a few counts. The chain links TRBV4-3 to TRBJ2-2; D unresolved. Germline CDR1 LGHNA, CDR2 YSLEER. CDR3 length: 14 residues. Trimming left V 0 bases short and J 4 bases short, with 6 bases between. DNA of the CDR3: TGCGCCAGCAGCCAAGAGGCCGGCACCGGGGAGCTGTTTTTT. As protein: CASSQEAGTGELFF.

The chain joins TRBV7-2 to TRBJ2-3; no clear D gene. V dropped 4 bases and J dropped 5 bases, with 16 bases sitting between them. The CDR3 totals 15 residues. Germline V lookup: CDR1 SGHTA, CDR2 FQGNSA. CDR3 bases: TGTGCCAGCAGCTCTACACCCAAGGGTCGAGATACGCAGTATTTT. As protein: CASSSTPKGRDTQYF.

This clonotype has a handful of counts. The V gene is TRBV12-3 or TRBV12-4, the J gene TRBJ1-4; weak D call: TRBD1 (6 bases). V lost 5 bases and J 4 bases, leaving 20 bases between the germline ends. The CDR3 totals 17 residues. Here the CDR3 reads CASSPGTGGAGNEKLFF. The CDR3, as DNA: TGTGCCAGCAGTCCCGGGACGGGGGGCGCAGGTAATGAAAAACTGTTTTTT.

The gene calls are TRBV5-5 and TRBJ2-1; tentatively, D is TRBD2 (7 bases). Per the germline V gene, CDR1 is SGHKS and CDR2 is YYEKEE (reference sequence). This CDR3 region has 15 residues. V was shortened by 2 bases and J by 4 bases, with 13 bases between the two germline ends. In DNA form, the CDR3 reads TGTGCCAGCAGCTTTGTGCGGGGGCCATACAATGAGCAGTTCTTC. It is translated as CASSFVRGPYNEQFF.

This clonotype was seen a few times. This chain links TRBV3-1 with TRBJ1-1; TRBD1 might be the D (6 bases). Looked up from germline, CDR1 is LGHDT and CDR2 is YNNKEL (reference sequence). The V end was cut by 8 bases, the J end by 8 bases, with 18 bases between. The CDR3 has 13 residues. The CDR3 nucleotides are TGTGCCAGCGCAGGGGAATGGGGGTCCGAAGCTTTCTTT. Amino acid sequence: CASAGEWGSEAFF. Looking up the rest from reference TRBV3-1 and TRBJ1-1 gives the full variable domain: DTAVSQTPKYLVTQMGNDKSIKCEQNLGHDTMYWYKQDSKKFLKIMFSYNNKELIINETVPNRFSPKSPDKAHLNLHINSLELGDSAVYFCASAGEWGSEAFFGQGTRLTVV.

In DNA form, the CDR3 reads TGTGCCAGCAGTCCCGCCGTCTCCTATAATTCACCCCTCCACTTT. The encoded protein is CASSPAVSYNSPLHF. The chain is built from TRBV12-3 or TRBV12-4 and TRBJ1-6; the D is unclear. The CDR3 length is 15 residues. V lost 5 bases, J lost 0 bases, and 8 bases lay in between.

The V gene is TRBV3-1, the J gene TRBJ2-7, with a possible D match to TRBD1 (5 bases). V was clipped by 6 bases and J by 5 bases, with 11 bases between them. The CDR3 loop spans 12 amino acids. Germline CDR1 LGHDT, CDR2 YNNKEL (reference sequence). The CDR3 nucleotides read TGTGCCAGCAGAGGGCAGGGAAACGAGCAGTACTTC. This codes for CASRGQGNEQYF.

This clonotype was counted only a few times. The chain combines TRBV20-1 with TRBJ2-3; no clear D gene. Germline V CDR1 and CDR2: DFQATT, SNEGSKA (reference sequence). The CDR3 extends over 15 amino acids. Between the trimmed V and J ends, which lost 0 bases and 5 bases, there was a span of 15 bases. CDR3 bases: TGCAGTGCTAGAGATGACGGACGCCTGGGAGATACGCAGTATTTT. Residues: CSARDDGRLGDTQYF.

This clonotype was recorded a few times. The rearrangement uses TRBV29-1 and TRBJ2-1, with TRBD1 matching over 7 bases. J was trimmed by 9 bases and V by 4 bases; bases with no gene match: 15. Germline V lookup: CDR1 SQVTM, CDR2 ANQGSEA. The CDR3 sequence is 15 residues long. The CDR3 loop is CSVVDGRGIISEQFF. CDR3 DNA sequence: TGCAGCGTTGTGGACGGCAGGGGGATTATTTCTGAGCAGTTCTTC.

This clonotype has only a few counts. The chain joins TRBV20-1 to TRBJ2-3; no definite D call. Looked up from germline, CDR1 is DFQATT and CDR2 is SNEGSKA (reference sequence). Trimming took 1 base from V and 3 from J, leaving 14 bases between them. The CDR3 has 15 residues. CDR3 DNA sequence: TGCAGTGCTAGAGGCCCGCTGGAAGTTACAGATACGCAGTATTTT. Its protein product is CSARGPLEVTDTQYF.

This clonotype showed up just a few times. The chain is built from TRBV4-2 and TRBJ2-1, with 12 bases fitting TRBD2. Germline CDR1 reads LGHNA; CDR2 reads YNFKEQ. Trimming cost V 5 bases and J 6 bases; bases outside gene matches: 8. The CDR3 runs to 16 residues. This chain's CDR3 is CASSSLAGGPINEQFF. CDR3 DNA: TGTGCCAGCAGCTCCCTAGCGGGGGGGCCTATCAATGAGCAGTTCTTC.

V gene TRBV20-1 combines with J gene TRBJ1-1, with 9 nucleotides matching TRBD1. The trim removed 6 bases at V and 0 bases at J, leaving 5 bases unmatched. CDR1 and CDR2 from the germline V gene are DFQATT and SNEGSKA (reference sequence). The CDR3 runs 14 residues. Here the CDR3 reads CSAKQGAMNTEAFF. As DNA, the CDR3 is TGCAGTGCCAAACAGGGGGCTATGAACACTGAAGCTTTCTTT.

The rearrangement links TRBV6-5 to TRBJ1-1; D is ambiguous. The V end lost 4 bases, the J end lost 4 bases, and 10 bases lay between the germline ends. Germline loops: CDR1 MNHEY, CDR2 SVGAGI. This CDR3 is built from 13 residues. The CDR3 DNA reads as TGTGCCAGCAGTTTCGGACTTACCACTGAAGCTTTCTTT. Protein sequence: CASSFGLTTEAFF.

In its sample, this clonotype was seen many times. The chain joins TRBV12-3 or TRBV12-4 to TRBJ2-2; 10 nucleotides match TRBD1. Losses at the gene ends were 6 bases for V and 5 bases for J; bases not matched to a gene: 6. CDR3 length equals 15 residues. The CDR3 is CASRARTGGTGELFF. The CDR3 region has the DNA TGTGCCAGCAGGGCCCGGACAGGGGGTACCGGGGAGCTGTTTTTT.

This clonotype was found a few times. The chain couples TRBV7-9 to TRBJ2-3, with a tentative D call TRBD2 (6 bases). This CDR3 is 17 amino acids long. CDR1 is SEHNR, CDR2 FQNEAQ, per germline (reference sequence). The V end was cut by 5 bases, the J end by 3 bases, with 21 bases between. The CDR3 region has the DNA TGTGCCAGCAGCCCGCTATCGAAGGGACTTTTTACAGATACGCAGTATTTT. Translating gives CASSPLSKGLFTDTQYF.

In this sample, this clonotype turned up once. The rearrangement uses TRBV5-5 and TRBJ2-6; D is unresolved. The length of the CDR3 is 15 residues. The V end lost 0 bases, the J end lost 0 bases, and 4 bases lay between the germline ends. Germline CDR1 and CDR2: SGHKS and YYEKEE (reference sequence). The CDR3 DNA reads as TGTGCCAGCAGCTTGGAGGCCTCTGGGGCCAACGTCCTGACTTTC. Residues: CASSLEASGANVLTF.

CDR3 amino acids: CASSYRYREGVTDTQYF. CDR3 DNA: TGTGCCAGCAGTTACCGTTACAGGGAGGGTGTAACAGATACGCAGTATTTT. This chain uses TRBV6-6 with TRBJ2-3; possible D gene TRBD2, 7 bases. CDR1 is MNHNY, CDR2 SVGAGI, per germline (reference sequence). V lost 2 bases, J lost 3 bases, and 18 bases lay in between. This CDR3 comprises 17 residues.

V gene TRBV7-2 combines with J gene TRBJ1-6; TRBD1 matches 8 bases. The CDR3 has 15 residues. Germline CDR1 and CDR2: SGHTA and FQGNSA. V trimming: 5 bases; J trimming: 4 bases; junction bases outside the gene matches: 4. The CDR3 sequence is CASSQGQGYNSPLHF. For the CDR3, the DNA is TGTGCCAGCAGCCAAGGACAGGGTTATAATTCACCCCTCCACTTT.

This clonotype was counted at least ten times. V is TRBV7-9 and J is TRBJ2-1, with TRBD1 matching over 10 bases. J lost 10 bases, V lost 5 bases, and 17 bases had no gene match. CDR1 and CDR2 (germline): SEHNR, FQNEAQ (reference sequence). This CDR3 contains 17 residues. This CDR3 is CASSPGTGEAAKYEQFF. CDR3 sequence (DNA): TGTGCCAGCAGCCCTGGGACAGGGGAAGCGGCCAAATACGAGCAGTTCTTC.